This is a list of T cell receptor beta chains from one sample in a study of glioma-infiltrating T cells. TCRdb ran MiXCR on the multiplex PCR reads and lists one entry per CDR3 protein. The sample records about 130,000 distinct CDR3 sequences, around a quarter being singletons. The specimen sequenced was glioma tissue, nonneoplastic brain tissue, or PBMCs (not recorded which). Receptors were obtained from a human donor with low-grade glioma or glioblastoma, undergoing nonglioma brain surgery, or in good health (not recorded which). The CDR3 runs from the conserved cysteine through the conserved F or W. Size tells how often a clone was seen (once, few, many) or the class of an expanded clone, and some rows leave it out.

V: TRBV27
size: many
J: TRBJ1-5
CDR3: CASSIKAQGAGQPQHF

V: TRBV4-1
size: many
J: TRBJ2-1
CDR3: CASSQKVEQFF

V: TRBV11-1
size: .
J: TRBJ2-3
CDR3: CASSRREDTQYF

V: TRBV7-6
size: few
J: TRBJ1-1
CDR3: CASSLAVVPYEAFF

V: TRBV7-6
size: many
J: TRBJ1-5
CDR3: CASSQRTHSNQPQHF

V: TRBV3-1
size: .
J: TRBJ1-3
CDR3: CASSPSWGQHSGNTIYF

V: TRBV14
size: many
J: TRBJ1-1
CDR3: CASSQDWGVPEAFF

V: TRBV19
size: .
J: TRBJ1-1
CDR3: CASSNTGATEAFF

V: TRBV25-1
size: many
J: TRBJ2-5
CDR3: CASSDFLGVETQYF

V: TRBV15
size: many
J: TRBJ1-1
CDR3: CATSRVGEAFF

V: TRBV10-3
size: few
J: TRBJ1-3
CDR3: CAISDLRDRVAGNTIYF

V: TRBV5-1
size: few
J: TRBJ1-1
CDR3: CASSSGPEKEEAFF

V: TRBV2
size: .
J: TRBJ1-5
CDR3: CASSEDGAAQPQHF

V: TRBV2
size: few
J: TRBJ2-2
CDR3: CASSEAAGTGGTGELFF

V: TRBV5-1
size: many
J: TRBJ1-1
CDR3: CASSLAGQNTEAFF

V: TRBV6-2/TRBV6-3
size: many
J: TRBJ1-2
CDR3: CASKDRDYYGYTF

V: TRBV20-1
size: few
J: TRBJ2-1
CDR3: CSARGPGGLANEQFF

V: TRBV28
size: many
J: TRBJ1-1
CDR3: CASSPNTEAFF

V: TRBV7-9
size: many
J: TRBJ2-1
CDR3: CASVGSSYNEQFF

V: TRBV29-1
size: .
J: TRBJ1-3
CDR3: CSVEDRGVGNTIYF

V: TRBV6-6
size: .
J: TRBJ2-4
CDR3: CASSYRGGSHIQYF

V: TRBV5-1
size: .
J: TRBJ1-1
CDR3: CASSLAWENTEAFF

V: TRBV6-5
size: .
J: TRBJ1-3
CDR3: CASSYPGGNPIYF